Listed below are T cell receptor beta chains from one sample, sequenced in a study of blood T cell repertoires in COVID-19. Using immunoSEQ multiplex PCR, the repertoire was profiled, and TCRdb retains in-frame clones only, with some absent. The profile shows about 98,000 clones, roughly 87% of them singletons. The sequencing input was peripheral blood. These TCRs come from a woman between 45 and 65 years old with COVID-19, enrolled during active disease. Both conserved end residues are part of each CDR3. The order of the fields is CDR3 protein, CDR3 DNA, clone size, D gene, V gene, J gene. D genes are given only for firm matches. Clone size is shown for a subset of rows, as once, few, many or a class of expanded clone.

CSVEDDDRTTYEQYF	TGCAGCGTTGAAGACGACGACAGGACCACCTACGAGCAGTACTTC	NA	NA	TRBV29-1	TRBJ2-7
CASSFLGFGGAGNEQFF	TGTGCCAGCAGCTTTTTGGGATTCGGGGGGGCCGGGAATGAGCAGTTCTTC	few	TRBD2	TRBV5-6	TRBJ2-1
CASSLAGGRAGELFF	TGTGCCAGCAGTCTAGCGGGGGGGAGAGCCGGGGAGCTGTTTTTT	NA	TRBD2	TRBV28	TRBJ2-2
CASSYDLQGVRETQYF	TGTGCCAGCAGTTACGATTTACAGGGGGTTCGGGAGACCCAGTACTTC	NA	TRBD1	TRBV6-2/TRBV6-3	TRBJ2-5
CASSEGVAGGLTDTQYF	TGTGCCAGCAGTGAAGGAGTAGCGGGGGGCCTCACAGATACGCAGTATTTT	NA	TRBD2	TRBV6-1	TRBJ2-3
CASSWESSGANVLTF	TGCGCCAGCAGCTGGGAGAGCTCTGGGGCCAACGTCCTGACTTTC	NA	NA	TRBV5-1	TRBJ2-6
CASRSSGGTYEQYF	TGTGCCAGCAGGAGTAGCGGGGGGACCTACGAGCAGTACTTC	NA	TRBD2	TRBV6-5	TRBJ2-7
CASSQEGGQGAREQYF	TGTGCCAGCAGCCAAGAGGGAGGGCAGGGGGCGCGGGAGCAGTACTTC	NA	NA	TRBV4-2	TRBJ2-7
CASSIMETQYF	TGTGCCAGCAGTATAATGGAGACCCAGTACTTC	NA	NA	TRBV12-3/TRBV12-4	TRBJ2-5
CASSLEHRNYGYTF	TGTGCCAGCAGCTTAGAGCACAGAAACTATGGCTACACCTTC	NA	NA	TRBV7-9	TRBJ1-2
CASSQDQEYNQPQHF	TGTGCCAGCAGCCAAGATCAAGAGTATAATCAGCCCCAGCATTTT	NA	NA	TRBV4-2	TRBJ1-5
CASSLGSNQPQHF	TGTGCCAGCAGTTTGGGCAGCAATCAGCCCCAGCATTTT	NA	NA	TRBV28	TRBJ1-5
CASSPGTGEFNEQFF	TGTGCCAGCAGCCCCGGGACAGGGGAATTCAATGAGCAGTTCTTC	NA	TRBD1	TRBV6-4	TRBJ2-1
CASSHGTGPLNEQFF	TGTGCCAGCAGCCATGGGACAGGCCCCCTCAATGAGCAGTTCTTC	NA	TRBD1	TRBV14	TRBJ2-1
CASSQEWVSLDEQFF	TGTGCCAGCAGCCAAGAGTGGGTTAGCCTCGATGAGCAGTTCTTC	once	NA	TRBV3-1/TRBV3-2	TRBJ2-1
CASSLTSGYTEAFF	TGTGCCAGCAGCTTAACCTCGGGGTACACTGAAGCTTTCTTT	NA	NA	TRBV7-3	TRBJ1-1
CASSFGRGTEAFF	TGTGCCAGCAGCTTTGGGAGGGGAACTGAAGCTTTCTTT	NA	NA	TRBV7-3	TRBJ1-1
CASSYTERPGNTIYF	TGTGCCAGCAGTTACACGGAGAGGCCCGGAAACACCATATATTTT	NA	NA	TRBV6-5	TRBJ1-3
CASSQLGDIYNEQFF	TGTGCCAGTAGCCAATTGGGGGACATTTACAATGAGCAGTTCTTC	NA	NA	TRBV19	TRBJ2-1
CASSGQDGYTF	TGTGCCAGCTCAGGACAGGATGGCTACACCTTC	NA	TRBD1	TRBV18	TRBJ1-2
CASSPGTGVYGYTF	TGTGCCAGCAGCCCCGGGACAGGGGTCTATGGCTACACCTTC	NA	TRBD1	TRBV7-3	TRBJ1-2
CASSRDSTNEKLFF	TGTGCCAGCTCACGAGACTCAACTAATGAAAAACTGTTTTTT	few	NA	TRBV18	TRBJ1-4
CASSQGTSVGETQYF	TGTGCCAGCAGCCAGGGGACTAGCGTCGGTGAGACCCAGTACTTC	once	TRBD2	TRBV4-2	TRBJ2-5
CASSWGQGNGYTF	TGTGCCAGCAGCTGGGGACAGGGAAATGGCTACACCTTC	NA	TRBD1	TRBV6-5	TRBJ1-2
CAWSPPWSLEGTDTQYF	TGTGCCTGGAGCCCCCCGTGGAGCCTAGAAGGAACAGATACGCAGTATTTT	once	NA	TRBV30	TRBJ2-3
CASSRDGRGAQYF	TGTGCCAGCAGCCGCGACGGCCGGGGGGCCCAGTACTTC	NA	TRBD2	TRBV14	TRBJ2-5
CATSRDRGPTEAFF	TGTGCCACCAGCAGAGATAGGGGGCCCACTGAAGCTTTCTTT	NA	TRBD1	TRBV15	TRBJ1-1
CASRSQGAGYEQYF	TGTGCCAGCAGGTCACAGGGGGCAGGCTACGAGCAGTACTTC	NA	TRBD1	TRBV6-5	TRBJ2-7
CASSTQGWANEKLFF	TGCGCCAGCAGCACACAGGGTTGGGCTAATGAAAAACTGTTTTTT	few	NA	TRBV5-1	TRBJ1-4
CASLPGQNTGELFF	TGTGCCAGTCTACCGGGACAAAACACCGGGGAGCTGTTTTTT	NA	NA	TRBV28	TRBJ2-2
CATSDPDRGRGNEQFF	TGTGCCACCAGTGACCCGGACAGGGGGCGTGGGAATGAGCAGTTCTTC	few	TRBD1	TRBV24-1	TRBJ2-1
CASSDASQETQYF	TGTGCCAGCAGCGACGCGAGCCAAGAGACCCAGTACTTC	few	NA	TRBV9	TRBJ2-5
CASSEQKRQGGTNYGYTF	TGTGCCAGCAGTGAACAGAAGAGACAGGGGGGAACTAACTATGGCTACACCTTC	once	TRBD1	TRBV6-1	TRBJ1-2
CASSPRHNTEAFF	TGTGCCAGCAGCCCCCGACATAACACTGAAGCTTTCTTT	NA	NA	TRBV9	TRBJ1-1
CASSLEIGTSGASSYEQYF	TGTGCCAGCAGCTTAGAGATCGGGACTAGCGGGGCCTCCTCCTACGAGCAGTACTTC	NA	TRBD2	TRBV11-2	TRBJ2-7
CASSLEARGALTEAFF	TGCGCCAGCAGCTTGGAAGCTCGGGGGGCGTTAACTGAAGCTTTCTTT	few	NA	TRBV5-1	TRBJ1-1
CASSFFVVRQGGTEAFF	TGTGCCAGCAGCTTTTTCGTCGTTAGGCAGGGAGGAACTGAAGCTTTCTTT	NA	NA	TRBV7-2	TRBJ1-1
CASIGRVTNTGELFF	TGTGCCAGCATAGGCAGGGTGACTAACACCGGGGAGCTGTTTTTT	NA	NA	TRBV6-5	TRBJ2-2
CASSARQGGYTF	TGTGCCAGTAGTGCCAGACAGGGGGGCTACACCTTC	NA	TRBD1	TRBV19	TRBJ1-2
CSASRTSGVETQYF	TGCAGTGCTAGTAGAACTAGCGGGGTAGAGACCCAGTACTTC	NA	TRBD2	TRBV20-1	TRBJ2-5
CASSTRDRGQPQHF	TGTGCCAGCAGCACCCGGGACAGGGGACAGCCCCAGCATTTT	NA	TRBD1	TRBV7-8	TRBJ1-5
CASSRDGQGASGANVLTF	TGTGCCAGCAGCCGTGACGGACAGGGGGCGTCGGGGGCCAACGTCCTGACTTTC	NA	TRBD1	TRBV4-2	TRBJ2-6
CASRAGETYEQYF	TGCGCCAGCAGAGCGGGCGAAACCTACGAGCAGTACTTC	few	NA	TRBV5-1	TRBJ2-7
CASSLQGWGGNEQYF	TGTGCCAGCAGCTTACAGGGCTGGGGTGGAAACGAGCAGTACTTC	NA	NA	TRBV11-2	TRBJ2-7
CASALGWNTIYF	TGTGCCAGCGCCCTCGGGTGGAACACCATATATTTT	NA	NA	TRBV14	TRBJ1-3
CASSQVQGGIGYGYTF	TGTGCCAGCAGCCAAGTACAGGGCGGAATAGGCTATGGCTACACCTTC	NA	NA	TRBV3-1/TRBV3-2	TRBJ1-2
CASSYSTSGYEQYF	TGTGCCAGCAGTTACTCTACTAGCGGATACGAGCAGTACTTC	NA	TRBD2	TRBV6-2/TRBV6-3	TRBJ2-7
CASSLSVGTTSYEQYF	TGTGCCAGCAGCTTAAGTGTAGGGACAACCTCCTACGAGCAGTACTTC	NA	NA	TRBV11-2	TRBJ2-7
CASSTRLEETQYF	TGTGCCAGCAGCACCCGACTAGAAGAGACCCAGTACTTC	NA	NA	TRBV7-2	TRBJ2-5
CASSNRGASTDTQYF	TGTGCCAGCAGTAACAGGGGAGCTAGCACAGATACGCAGTATTTT	once	TRBD1	TRBV6-6	TRBJ2-3
CASQSRGQGADGYTF	TGTGCGAGCCAAAGCAGGGGACAGGGTGCGGATGGCTACACCTTC	NA	TRBD1	TRBV9	TRBJ1-2
CASSAGDKDTEAFF	TGTGCCAGCAGCGCCGGGGATAAGGACACTGAAGCTTTCTTT	NA	NA	TRBV5-4	TRBJ1-1
CASSFRDLGSPLHF	TGTGCCAGCAGTTTCCGGGATTTAGGTTCACCCCTCCACTTT	NA	NA	TRBV6-5	TRBJ1-6
CASSLSRDRGTNYGYTF	TGTGCCAGCTCACTTAGTCGAGACAGGGGAACTAACTATGGCTACACCTTC	NA	TRBD1	TRBV18	TRBJ1-2